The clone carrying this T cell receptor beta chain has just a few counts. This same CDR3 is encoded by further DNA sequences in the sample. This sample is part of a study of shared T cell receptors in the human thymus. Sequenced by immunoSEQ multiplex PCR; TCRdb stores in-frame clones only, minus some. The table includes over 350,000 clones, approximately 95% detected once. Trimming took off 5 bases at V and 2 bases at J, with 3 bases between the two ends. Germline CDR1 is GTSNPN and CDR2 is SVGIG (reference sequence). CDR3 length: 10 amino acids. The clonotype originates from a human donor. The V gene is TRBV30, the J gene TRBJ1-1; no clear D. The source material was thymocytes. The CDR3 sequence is CAWENTEAFF. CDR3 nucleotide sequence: TGTGCCTGGGAAAACACTGAAGCTTTCTTT.